A single sample is the source of the 22 T cell receptor beta chains below, sequenced in a study of cytomegalovirus exposure and HLA in healthy donors. PCR was performed using 60 Vbeta and 13 Jbeta primers. Only in-frame clones appear in the TCRdb table, and some are missing; sequencing was by immunoSEQ multiplex PCR. Among 160,000 or so clones listed, 80% to 85% were seen once. The sequencing input was PBMCs. These receptors originate from a man aged 25-40 years in good health and CMV-seronegative.

The count of this clone is one. This rearrangement joins TRBV6-6 to TRBJ2-7, with TRBD2 matching 7 bases. This CDR3 region has 14 residues. CDR1 MNHNY and CDR2 SVGAGI come from the germline V gene (reference sequence). Unmatched junction bases numbered 5, after V lost 2 bases and J lost 4 bases. CDR3 in DNA: TGTGCCAGCAGTTACCCAGCGGGGAGTTACGAGCAGTACTTC. Residues: CASSYPAGSYEQYF.

The chain has TRBV5-1 and TRBJ1-2; 11 bases align to TRBD1. The J segment lost 7 bases and the V segment lost 3 bases, leaving 8 bases of the junction unmatched. CDR1 is SGHRS and CDR2 is YFSETQ in the germline V gene. CDR3 length: 15 residues. This CDR3 is CASSSRPGQGAGYTF. CDR3 in DNA: TGCGCCAGCAGCTCCCGACCCGGACAGGGGGCTGGCTACACCTTC.

This chain uses TRBV27 with TRBJ2-7, with TRBD1 matching 7 bases. Unmatched junction bases numbered 10, after V lost 7 bases and J lost 4 bases. In germline, CDR1 is MNHEY, CDR2 SMNVEV (reference sequence). CDR3 length: 14 amino acids. CDR3 in DNA: TGTGCCAGCAAAGGACAGGCTCAAGTATACGAGCAGTACTTC. Residues: CASKGQAQVYEQYF.

Only one count was recorded for this clone. The chain employs TRBV5-6 and TRBJ2-3; TRBD2 agrees at 9 bases. Looked up from germline, CDR1 is SGHDT and CDR2 is YYEEEE. After removal of 2 bases from V and 3 bases from J, the junction contained 7 bases not matched to a gene. This CDR3 has 16 amino acids. The CDR3 here is CASSLGGAGGTDTQYF. CDR3 nucleotide sequence: TGTGCCAGCAGCTTAGGAGGGGCGGGGGGGACAGATACGCAGTATTTT.

This clone has more than one count but fewer than ten. This rearrangement joins TRBV21-1 to TRBJ2-6; the D call TRBD1 from the table was never checked on the DNA. TRBV21-1 is an annotated pseudogene. The CDR3 extends over 21 amino acids. CDR3 coding DNA: TGTGCCAGCAGCCATTCTAAACCGGGACAGGGTAGGATCTCTGGGGCCAACGTCCTGACTTTC. Its protein is CASSHSKPGQGRISGANVLTF.

The chain has TRBV10-1 and TRBJ1-5, with 11 bases fitting TRBD1. V was clipped by 5 bases and J by 11 bases; unmatched bases: 5. The V gene's germline CDR1 is WNHNN and CDR2 SYGVQD (reference sequence). The length of the CDR3 is 13 residues. CDR3 amino acids: CASSSGTGGSQHF. The CDR3 bases are TGCGCCAGCAGTTCCGGGACAGGGGGGTCCCAGCATTTT.

V and J are TRBV30 and TRBJ2-2, with 10 nucleotides matching TRBD2. With V trimmed by 2 bases and J by 4 bases, 4 bases remained unmatched. Germline V lookup: CDR1 GTSNPN, CDR2 SVGIG (reference sequence). The CDR3 runs to 15 residues. This chain's CDR3 is CAWSSLAGVTGELFF. The CDR3 DNA follows: TGTGCCTGGAGTAGTCTAGCGGGAGTCACCGGGGAGCTGTTTTTT.

In this sample, this clone turned up once. This rearrangement joins TRBV7-2 to TRBJ2-7; TRBD1 matches at 9 bases. This CDR3 is 14 amino acids long. After removal of 5 bases from V and 3 bases from J, the junction contained 5 bases not matched to a gene. CDR1 SGHTA and CDR2 FQGNSA come from the germline V gene. The CDR3 DNA sequence: TGTGCCAGCAGCCCCGACAGGGGGAACTACGAGCAGTACTTC. Its protein is CASSPDRGNYEQYF.

The J gene is TRBJ2-3, the V gene TRBV10-3; 8 bases fit TRBD2. The CDR3 has 15 amino acids. Losses at the gene ends were 3 bases for V and 2 bases for J; bases not matched to a gene: 4. Germline V gene data show CDR1 as ENHRY and CDR2 as SYGVKD. CDR3 DNA: TGTGCCATCAGTGATGGCGGGGGGAACACAGATACGCAGTATTTT. This gives the protein CAISDGGGNTDTQYF.

The chain employs TRBV30 and TRBJ2-3, with 7 nucleotides matching TRBD2. Germline CDR1 GTSNPN, CDR2 SVGIG (reference sequence). Trimming at V came to 7 bases and at J to 2 bases, leaving 6 bases not matched to a gene. This CDR3 has 13 amino acids. The CDR3 reads CAYEGGITDTQYF. CDR3 DNA sequence: TGTGCCTACGAGGGAGGGATCACAGATACGCAGTATTTT. Filled out from reference TRBV30 and TRBJ2-3, the complete variable domain reads SQTIHQWPATLVQPVGSPLSLECTVEGTSNPNLYWYRQAAGRGLQLLFYSVGIGQISSEVPQNLSASRPQDRQFILSSKKLLLSDSGFYLCAYEGGITDTQYFGPGTRLTVL.

J is TRBJ2-6 and V is TRBV29-1; possibly TRBD1 for D (5 bases). The germline V gene has CDR1 SQVTM and CDR2 ANQGSEA. Trimming removed 2 bases at V and 2 bases at J, with 7 bases between. The CDR3 has 14 amino acids. In DNA, the CDR3 is TGCAGCGTTGAACAGGGAACTGGGGCCAACGTCCTGACTTTC. It codes for CSVEQGTGANVLTF. Using reference TRBV29-1 and TRBJ2-6 for the parts outside the CDR3, the full variable domain is SAVISQKPSRDICQRGTSLTIQCQVDSQVTMMFWYRQQPGQSLTLIATANQGSEATYESGFVIDKFPISRPNLTFSTLTVSNMSPEDSSIYLCSVEQGTGANVLTFGAGSRLTVL.

The chain is built from TRBV11-3 and TRBJ2-7; tentatively, D is TRBD2 (6 bases). CDR1 and CDR2 (germline): SGHNT, YENEEA. V gave up 8 bases and J gave up 2 bases, with 13 bases separating them. The CDR3 has 13 residues. The CDR3 DNA reads as TGTGCCAGCGGCCAAGCGGGTGCCTACGAGCAGTACTTC. Encoded protein: CASGQAGAYEQYF.

The chain couples TRBV10-3 to TRBJ2-5; D is perhaps TRBD1 (6 bases). The length of the CDR3 is 12 residues. Germline CDR1 and CDR2: ENHRY and SYGVKD. V lost 10 bases to trimming and J lost 3 bases, with 12 bases between them. The CDR3 DNA reads TGTGCCACAGGACAGACCGAAGAGACCCAGTACTTC. Protein sequence: CATGQTEETQYF.

This sequence joins TRBV7-8 and TRBJ2-3; 9 nucleotides align to TRBD2. The CDR3 spans 18 residues. The junction had 20 bases not matched to a gene; V was cut back by 11 bases and J by 2 bases. CDR1 and CDR2 from the germline V gene are SGHVS and FQNEAQ. The CDR3 loop reads CADRPEAGGPGTTDTQYF. For the CDR3, the DNA is TGTGCCGACCGTCCCGAGGCGGGGGGGCCGGGCACCACAGATACGCAGTATTTT.

The rearrangement uses TRBV29-1 and TRBJ2-6; D might be TRBD2 (5 bases). The CDR3 runs to 16 residues. Trimming shortened V by 6 bases and J by 3 bases, and 18 bases separated the two germline ends. The germline V gene encodes CDR1 SQVTM and CDR2 ANQGSEA. The CDR3 protein is CSVLGRPGIGANVLTF. Written as DNA, the CDR3 is TGCAGCGTGCTCGGCAGGCCCGGGATTGGGGCCAACGTCCTGACTTTC.

The rearrangement joins TRBV7-8 to TRBJ1-6; D unresolved. Between the trimmed V and J ends, which lost 5 bases and 3 bases, there was a span of 8 bases. The CDR3 is 14 amino acids. Germline values: CDR1 SGHVS, CDR2 FQNEAQ. The CDR3: CASSPGSYNSPLHF. Written as DNA, the CDR3 is TGTGCCAGCAGCCCCGGGAGCTATAATTCACCCCTCCACTTT. The full variable domain, its missing parts supplied by reference TRBV7-8 and TRBJ1-6, is GAGVSQSPRYKVAKRGQDVALRCDPISGHVSLFWYQQALGQGPEFLTYFQNEAQLDKSGLPSDRFFAERPEGSVSTLKIQRTQQEDSAVYLCASSPGSYNSPLHFGNGTRLTVT.

The chain combines TRBV10-3 with TRBJ1-4; D ambiguous. This CDR3 has 13 residues. V gave up 6 bases and J gave up 4 bases, with 9 bases separating them. Germline CDR1 and CDR2: ENHRY and SYGVKD. The DNA of the CDR3 is TGTGCCATCAGCCTTGAGGATAATGAAAAACTGTTTTTT. As protein: CAISLEDNEKLFF.

The chain recombines TRBV4-2 with TRBJ2-2; the match to TRBD1 covers 8 bases. The V gene's germline CDR1 is LGHNA and CDR2 YNFKEQ. Trimming took 6 bases from V and 7 from J; bases not matched to a gene: 7. The CDR3 has 14 amino acids. This CDR3 is CASRLTGGVGELFF. The CDR3 DNA reads as TGTGCCAGCAGACTTACAGGGGGAGTCGGGGAGCTGTTTTTT.

The chain employs TRBV27 and TRBJ1-6; 8 nucleotides line up with TRBD1. Looked up from germline, CDR1 is MNHEY and CDR2 is SMNVEV (reference sequence). V trimming: 6 bases; J trimming: 10 bases; junction bases outside the gene matches: 5. The CDR3 has 13 amino acids. CDR3 coding DNA: TGTGCCAGCAGATGGCAGGGGGCCTCACCCCTCCACTTT. Protein: CASRWQGASPLHF.

This sequence joins TRBV28 and TRBJ1-1, with D maybe TRBD1 (6 bases). V lost 1 base to trimming and J lost 5 bases, with 14 bases between them. This CDR3 has 15 amino acids. From germline, CDR1 is MDHEN and CDR2 SYDVKM. In nucleotides, the CDR3 is TGTGCCAGCAGTTTATTGGGGGCGGTCGGGACTGAAGCTTTCTTT. Translation gives CASSLLGAVGTEAFF.

The rearrangement links TRBV12-5 to TRBJ2-7, with unresolved D. V was cut by 1 base and J by 0 bases, with 4 bases left in between. This CDR3 is built from 13 residues. Germline CDR1 LGHNT, CDR2 FRNRAP. This CDR3 is CASGLGYSYEQYF. CDR3 DNA sequence: TGTGCTAGTGGTTTGGGCTACTCCTACGAGCAGTACTTC.

The chain employs TRBV7-6 and TRBJ2-7, with 7 nucleotides matching TRBD2. This CDR3 has 16 residues. The V gene's germline CDR1 is SGHVS and CDR2 FNYEAQ. Trimming removed 2 bases from V and 2 bases from J; junction bases left unmatched: 9. The CDR3 DNA reads TGTGCCAGCAGCTTAAAGGGCGGGGGTCCCGCCTACGAGCAGTACTTC. Residues: CASSLKGGGPAYEQYF.